A single sample is the source of the 24 T cell receptor beta chains below, sequenced in a study of shared clonotypes between healthy human individuals. The protocol was immunoSEQ multiplex PCR, while the TCRdb copy is restricted to in-frame clones and leaves out a portion. The table lists around 2,000,000 clones, just over 90% of them singletons, with under 2% in the top ten. Terminally differentiated effector memory CD45RA+ cells were left out of the naive CD8 fraction, which was CD45RO-negative and positively selected for CCR7. The sequenced material came from naive CD8+ T cells from PBMCs. These receptors came from a man between 18 and 29 years old in good health. Some clones in this sample may be carry-over from other donors' samples.

The chain recombines TRBV28 with TRBJ1-1; D possibly corresponds to TRBD1 (6 bases). The V and J ends lost 7 bases and 5 bases respectively, with 20 bases between them. Germline CDR1 and CDR2: MDHEN and SYDVKM. The CDR3 totals 15 residues. The CDR3 DNA follows: TGTGCCAGCACAGAACACGTACAGGGAAGGACTGAAGCTTTCTTT. It codes for CASTEHVQGRTEAFF.

V is TRBV15 and J is TRBJ2-1; D unresolved. Between the trimmed V and J ends, which lost 0 bases and 5 bases, there was a span of 11 bases. Germline CDR1 and CDR2: LNHNV and YYDKDF (reference sequence). The CDR3 has 15 residues. The CDR3: CATSRDARPNNEQFF. Written as DNA, the CDR3 is TGTGCCACCAGCAGAGATGCTAGGCCAAACAATGAGCAGTTCTTC.

J is TRBJ1-1 and V is TRBV4-1, with TRBD1 matching over 8 bases. V dropped 5 bases and J dropped 4; count of bases not matched to a gene: 9. CDR1 and CDR2 (germline): MGHRA, YSYEKL. This CDR3 spans 15 amino acids. The CDR3 spells CASSLPGGGGTEAFF. CDR3 DNA: TGCGCCAGCAGCTTACCAGGGGGCGGGGGCACTGAAGCTTTCTTT.

This clone was picked up one time. The genes are TRBV9 and TRBJ2-7, with TRBD1 identical over 9 bases. Germline V gene data show CDR1 as SGDLS and CDR2 as YYNGEE. The CDR3 totals 18 residues. V was clipped by 2 bases and J by 5 bases; unmatched bases: 17. CDR3 region: CASSVRGGTGRFLDEQYF. The CDR3 region has the DNA TGTGCCAGCAGCGTTAGAGGAGGGACAGGGAGGTTCTTGGACGAGCAGTACTTC.

The gene calls are TRBV13 and TRBJ1-2, with D unresolved. Trimming shortened V by 0 bases and J by 6 bases, and 8 bases separated the two germline ends. In germline, CDR1 is PRHDT, CDR2 FYEKMQ (reference sequence). This CDR3 spans 13 amino acids. Here the CDR3 reads CASSLGGVNGYTF. The CDR3 nucleotides are TGTGCCAGCAGCTTAGGGGGAGTTAATGGCTACACCTTC.

The rearrangement joins TRBV14 to TRBJ2-7; 7 bases fit TRBD1. The CDR3 runs 14 residues. V shed 4 bases and J 6 bases; nucleotides not matched to a gene: 9. Germline loops: CDR1 SGHDN, CDR2 FVKESK. The CDR3 region has the DNA TGTGCCAGCAGCCCTACACTGACAGGGTCCGAGCAGTACTTC. This translates into CASSPTLTGSEQYF.

In this sample, this clone turned up once. This sequence joins TRBV10-3 and TRBJ2-2, with a weak D call TRBD1 (6 bases). Per the germline V gene, CDR1 is ENHRY and CDR2 is SYGVKD. With 6 bases removed from V and 5 bases from J, the gap between germline ends came to 13 bases. The CDR3 consists of 14 residues. The CDR3 nucleotides read TGTGCCATCAGCTCCGGGACAATTACCGGGGAGCTGTTTTTT. It yields the protein CAISSGTITGELFF.

The V call is TRBV2, the J call TRBJ2-7; no firm D call. The CDR3 totals 15 residues. Trimming stripped 2 bases from V and 0 bases from J, with 11 bases between. Germline CDR1 reads SNHLY; CDR2 reads FYNNEI. The CDR3 nucleotides are TGTGCCAGCAGTGAATGGGCGGAAAGCTCCTACGAGCAGTACTTC. Translating gives CASSEWAESSYEQYF.

The chain is built from TRBV11-3 and TRBJ1-3; 7 nucleotides agree with TRBD1. This CDR3 is built from 16 residues. V gave up 5 bases and J gave up 0 bases; unmatched junction bases: 7. Germline assignment: CDR1 SGHNT and CDR2 YENEEA. CDR3 protein: CASSPGTAFSGNTIYF. CDR3 nucleotide sequence: TGTGCCAGCAGCCCCGGGACAGCCTTCTCTGGAAACACCATATATTTT.

This clone was counted once. The chain combines TRBV4-2 with TRBJ2-2, with D uncertain. The CDR3 length is 16 residues. In germline, CDR1 is LGHNA, CDR2 YNFKEQ. V lost 0 bases, J lost 2 bases, and 10 bases lay in between. The DNA for the CDR3 is TGTGCCAGCAGCCAAGAAGCGACGCTTAACACCGGGGAGCTGTTTTTT. Its protein is CASSQEATLNTGELFF.

This chain connects TRBV6-1 to TRBJ2-7; D tentatively reads TRBD1 or TRBD2 (5 bases each). Trimming shortened V by 4 bases and J by 4 bases, and 11 bases separated the two germline ends. This CDR3 contains 13 residues. Germline CDR1 is MNHNS and CDR2 is SASEGT. In DNA, the CDR3 is TGTGCCAGCAGTGCGGGGCCTCCTTACGAGCAGTACTTC. Residues: CASSAGPPYEQYF.

CDR3 DNA: TGTGCCAGCAGCGATCACTACAATGAGCAGTTCTTC. Protein: CASSDHYNEQFF. The chain is built from TRBV9 and TRBJ2-1; D remains unclear. Trimming removed 3 bases from V and 3 bases from J, with 4 bases in between. This CDR3 is 12 amino acids long. Germline V lookup: CDR1 SGDLS, CDR2 YYNGEE.

V usage is TRBV2 and J usage is TRBJ1-2, with 7 nucleotides matching TRBD1. V was pared by 6 bases and J by 8 bases, with 12 bases of the junction left unmatched. The CDR3 extends over 14 amino acids. Germline CDR1 is SNHLY and CDR2 is FYNNEI. The CDR3, as DNA: TGTGCCAGCAGAGCCAACAGGGGACCTCAGGGCTACACCTTC. Residues: CASRANRGPQGYTF.

The chain links TRBV19 to TRBJ1-5; no firm D call. CDR1 and CDR2 from the germline V gene are LNHDA and SQIVND (reference sequence). Trimming shortened V by 0 bases and J by 4 bases, and 7 bases separated the two germline ends. The CDR3 contains 14 residues. The CDR3 region has the DNA TGTGCCAGTAGTATAGACGCGGAAAATCAGCCCCAGCATTTT. This translates into CASSIDAENQPQHF.

Here the CDR3 DNA reads TGTGCCAGCAGTACCGCAGTGACGTTAGGTGAAAAACTGTTTTTT. It codes for CASSTAVTLGEKLFF. V is TRBV27 and J is TRBJ1-4; D is ambiguous. Germline assignment: CDR1 MNHEY and CDR2 SMNVEV (reference sequence). V was cut by 5 bases and J by 7 bases, with 17 bases left in between. The CDR3 contains 15 residues.

The gene calls are TRBV14 and TRBJ2-3; possible D gene TRBD2, 6 bases. The CDR3 has 15 amino acids. V was cut by 2 bases and J by 5 bases, with 14 bases left in between. CDR1 and CDR2 (germline): SGHDN, FVKESK. In DNA, the CDR3 is TGTGCCAGCAGCCAATGGGGGGTAGTAAGAGATACGCAGTATTTT. Protein product: CASSQWGVVRDTQYF.

J is TRBJ2-2 and V is TRBV11-2; D is perhaps TRBD1 or TRBD2 (6 bases each). Between the trimmed V and J ends, which lost 5 bases and 5 bases, there was a span of 18 bases. Per germline, CDR1 SGHAT and CDR2 FQNNGV. This CDR3 spans 16 amino acids. The CDR3: CASSTHREGRTGELFF. The CDR3, as DNA: TGTGCCAGCAGCACCCACAGGGAAGGGAGGACCGGGGAGCTGTTTTTT.

The CDR3 bases are TGTGCCTGGAGTGTCACAGGAAACACCGGGGAGCTGTTTTTT. It codes for CAWSVTGNTGELFF. The J gene is TRBJ2-2, the V gene TRBV30; tentatively, D is TRBD1 (5 bases). CDR1 and CDR2 (germline): GTSNPN, SVGIG (reference sequence). This CDR3 has 14 residues. The V and J ends lost 0 bases and 2 bases respectively, with 7 bases between them.

This chain links TRBV9 with TRBJ2-7, with D uncertain. This CDR3 has 14 residues. Trimming removed 0 bases at V and 3 bases at J, with 10 bases between. Germline V lookup: CDR1 SGDLS, CDR2 YYNGEE. CDR3 protein: CASSVASTFYEQYF. CDR3 DNA sequence: TGTGCCAGCAGCGTAGCTAGTACGTTCTACGAGCAGTACTTC.

The chain carries TRBV27 and TRBJ1-6; TRBD1 aligns across 11 bases. The CDR3 is made up of 17 amino acids. The germline V gene has CDR1 MNHEY and CDR2 SMNVEV (reference sequence). Germline trimming cut 5 bases from V and 8 bases from J; bases unmatched to any gene: 11. CDR3 nucleotide sequence: TGTGCCAGCAGTGAGATCACGTGGACAGGGGGCTATTCACCCCTCCACTTT. It codes for CASSEITWTGGYSPLHF.

This chain links TRBV7-6 with TRBJ1-6; 7 nucleotides align to TRBD1. There are 15 residues in the CDR3. Losses at the gene ends were 5 bases for V and 7 bases for J; bases not matched to a gene: 8. CDR1 is SGHVS and CDR2 is FNYEAQ in the germline V gene. The CDR3 nucleotides are TGTGCCAGCAGCCCAAGGGGGCCCGGGAATTCACCCCTCCACTTT. Translation gives CASSPRGPGNSPLHF.

For this clone: The same CDR3 also results from other DNA sequences found in this sample. The gene calls are TRBV28 and TRBJ2-7; maybe TRBD2 (5 bases). CDR3 length: 11 residues. Germline assignment: CDR1 MDHEN and CDR2 SYDVKM. The V gene lost 5 bases and the J gene lost 5 bases, with 7 bases spanning the gap. CDR3 nucleotides: TGTGCCAGCAGTCCCGGGGACGAGCAGTACTTC. Protein: CASSPGDEQYF.

This chain connects TRBV27 to TRBJ2-1; 8 bases match TRBD2. CDR1 is MNHEY and CDR2 is SMNVEV in the germline V gene (reference sequence). The CDR3 has 15 amino acids. Germline trimming cut 3 bases from V and 8 bases from J; bases unmatched to any gene: 9. Here the CDR3 DNA reads TGTGCCAGCAGTTTGGTTGTAACGGGAGGGGATGAGCAGTTCTTC. Translating gives CASSLVVTGGDEQFF.

In nucleotides, the CDR3 is TGCGCCAGCAGTGAGGAAGGGAACACTGAAGCTTTCTTT. As protein: CASSEEGNTEAFF. The chain combines TRBV10-2 with TRBJ1-1; D uncertain. The CDR3 has 13 amino acids. The germline V and J ends were trimmed by 2 bases and 1 base, with 5 bases remaining between them. Per germline, CDR1 WSHSY and CDR2 SAAADI.